This T cell receptor (beta chain) was retrieved from a study of blood T cell repertoires in COVID-19. Study details: The United States, Italy and Spain were the sources of the acute and convalescent COVID-19 samples. Sources were T cells, B-cell-depleted T cells, or PBMCs; the material itself was cDNA or gDNA.

The germline gives CDR1 LNHNV, CDR2 YYDKDF (reference sequence). Trimming removed 3 bases from V and 0 bases from J; junction bases left unmatched: 7. The CDR3 consists of 16 residues. This clone appeared once. Per the original data handling: Amplified reference gene primers provided the basis for estimating nucleated cell counts. Clones were sequenced by immunoSEQ multiplex PCR, and TCRdb holds only the in-frame ones, with some missing. V and J calls and clone size are as listed in that table; D and trimming were resolved from the DNA. The table has about 210,000 clones, around 83% seen once. Material for sequencing was peripheral blood. The chain couples TRBV15 to TRBJ2-5; 7 positions agree with TRBD2. The receptor was derived from a woman aged 45-60 years with acute or convalescent COVID-19. Written as DNA, the CDR3 is TGTGCCACCAGCAGTCAGCTAGCGGTGTACCAAGAGACCCAGTACTTC. Residues: CATSSQLAVYQETQYF.